Listed below are T cell receptor beta chains from one sample, sequenced in a study of blood T cell repertoires in COVID-19. Assay: immunoSEQ multiplex PCR; the TCRdb copy retains only in-frame clones and omits some. The sample has roughly 70,000 clones, just under 80% seen once; the top ten hold 8.5% to 10%. Sequencing was performed on peripheral blood. Receptor source: a human donor in a cohort sampled during active COVID-19. CDR3s include the opening cysteine and the closing phenylalanine or tryptophan. D genes are given only for firm matches. For some rows the clone size is stated as once, few or many, or as a class when expanded; others skip it.

clone_size j_call v_call cdr3_length d_call cdr3_aa cdr3_nt
- TRBJ1-2 TRBV9 14 TRBD1 CASSDRTGGYGYTF TGTGCCAGCAGCGATCGGACAGGGGGCTATGGCTACACCTTC
few TRBJ2-3 TRBV13 15 - CASSLPGTYTDTQYF TGTGCCAGCAGCTTACCAGGGACATACACAGATACGCAGTATTTT
- TRBJ2-5 TRBV3-1/TRBV3-2 16 TRBD2 CASSQLKMGLAVTQYF TGTGCCAGCAGCCAGCTAAAGATGGGACTAGCGGTCACCCAGTACTTC
- TRBJ2-1 TRBV7-9 14 TRBD2 CASSLTSGDNEQFF TGTGCCAGCAGCTTAACTAGCGGGGACAATGAGCAGTTCTTC
- TRBJ2-7 TRBV28 16 - CASSSSGQGVNYEQYF -
once TRBJ1-1 TRBV6-5 15 TRBD1 CASSPPEGGATEAFF TGTGCCAGCAGTCCCCCGGAAGGGGGCGCGACTGAAGCTTTCTTT
- TRBJ2-1 TRBV5-1 11 - CASSIDREQFF TGCGCCAGCAGCATCGACAGAGAACAGTTCTTC
once TRBJ1-5 TRBV15 18 - CATSRDLGDTGSNQPQHF TGTGCCACCAGCAGAGATTTGGGGGACACCGGCTCGAATCAGCCCCAGCATTTT
- TRBJ2-4 TRBV4-3 14 - CASSPPGTSTIQYF TGCGCCAGCAGCCCCCCGGGGACTTCAACCATTCAGTACTTC
- TRBJ2-2 TRBV5-1 13 - CASRTGEAGELFF TGCGCCAGCAGGACGGGTGAGGCCGGGGAGCTGTTTTTT
- TRBJ1-1 TRBV28 13 - CASSSGTYPEAFF TGTGCCAGCAGTTCCGGGACTTACCCTGAAGCTTTCTTT
- TRBJ2-3 TRBV15 17 TRBD1 CATSTTGGYTSADTQYF TGTGCCACCAGCACAACAGGGGGCTACACTAGTGCAGATACGCAGTATTTT
- TRBJ2-7 TRBV24-1 13 - CATSAPPSYEQYF TGTGCCACCAGTGCCCCACCCAGCTACGAGCAGTACTTC
few TRBJ2-7 TRBV7-9 15 TRBD2 CASSLRSGGSYEQYF TGTGCCAGCAGCTTAAGGAGCGGGGGCTCCTACGAGCAGTACTTC
- TRBJ1-3 TRBV7-9 14 - CASSLASSGNTIYF TGTGCCAGCAGCTTAGCTAGCTCTGGAAACACCATATATTTT
- TRBJ1-1 TRBV28 14 - CASTYQQGSTEAFF TGTGCCAGCACTTACCAGCAGGGGAGCACTGAAGCTTTCTTT
- TRBJ2-1 TRBV7-3 12 TRBD2 CASSSSGAEQFF TGTGCCAGCAGCTCGAGCGGGGCTGAACAGTTCTTC
- TRBJ1-6 TRBV19 15 TRBD1 CASSIVGQANSPLHF TGTGCCAGTAGTATAGTTGGACAGGCCAATTCACCCCTCCACTTT
- TRBJ2-5 TRBV4-1 15 - CASSQDPWRWETQYF TGCGCCAGCAGCCAAGATCCGTGGAGATGGGAGACCCAGTACTTC
- TRBJ2-7 TRBV4-3 16 - CASSHPRITFSYEQYF TGCGCCAGCAGCCACCCTAGGATCACATTCTCCTACGAGCAGTACTTC
- TRBJ2-5 TRBV18 13 - CASSPSGQETQYF TGTGCCAGCTCACCCTCAGGACAAGAGACCCAGTACTTC
- TRBJ1-2 TRBV4-1 17 TRBD1 CASSQYPNGQDPYGYTF TGCGCCAGCAGCCAATACCCTAACGGACAGGATCCTTATGGCTACACCTTC
- TRBJ2-3 TRBV7-3 14 - CASSSVGPTDTQYF TGTGCCAGCAGCTCCGTGGGCCCCACAGATACGCAGTATTTT
- TRBJ1-5 TRBV10-3 16 - CAISDPGGSSNQPQHF TGTGCCATCAGTGATCCGGGGGGCAGCAGCAATCAGCCCCAGCATTTT
- TRBJ2-7 TRBV2 17 - CASTREELTRSSYEQYF TGTGCCAGCACCCGTGAGGAACTGACCCGTAGCTCCTACGAGCAGTACTTC
- TRBJ2-7 TRBV7-2 14 - CASSLASGSYEQYF TGTGCCAGCAGCTTAGCCTCCGGGTCCTACGAGCAGTACTTC
- TRBJ1-2 TRBV6-5 15 - CASSSLQGGGDGYTF TGTGCCAGCAGTAGCTTGCAGGGAGGTGGGGATGGCTACACCTTC
- TRBJ1-5 TRBV5-6 15 - CASSAGPNSNQPQHF TGTGCCAGCAGCGCGGGGCCTAATAGCAATCAGCCCCAGCATTTT
- TRBJ2-5 TRBV10-3 15 TRBD2 CAISQTSGSYETQYF TGTGCCATCAGCCAGACTAGCGGGAGTTATGAGACCCAGTACTTC